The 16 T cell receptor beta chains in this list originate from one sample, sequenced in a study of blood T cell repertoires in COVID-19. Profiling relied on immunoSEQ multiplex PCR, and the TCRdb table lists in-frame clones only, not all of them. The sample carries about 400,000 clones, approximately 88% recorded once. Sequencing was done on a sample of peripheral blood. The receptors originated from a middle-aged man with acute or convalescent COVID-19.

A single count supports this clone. The CDR3 sequence is CASSSSGEGSYEQYF. The DNA of the CDR3 is TGTGCCAGCAGCTCCTCAGGGGAGGGCTCCTACGAGCAGTACTTC. The genes are TRBV28 and TRBJ2-7; tentative D call: TRBD2 (7 bases). The CDR3 has 15 residues. Germline lookup yields CDR1 MDHEN and CDR2 SYDVKM. V was pared by 6 bases and J by 0 bases, with 15 bases between.

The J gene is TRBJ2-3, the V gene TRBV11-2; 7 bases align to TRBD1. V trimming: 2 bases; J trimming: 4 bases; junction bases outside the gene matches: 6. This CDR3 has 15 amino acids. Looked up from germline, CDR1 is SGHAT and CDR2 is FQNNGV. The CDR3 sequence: CASSLMRGRADTQYF. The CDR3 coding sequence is TGTGCCAGCAGCTTAATGAGGGGGCGCGCAGATACGCAGTATTTT.

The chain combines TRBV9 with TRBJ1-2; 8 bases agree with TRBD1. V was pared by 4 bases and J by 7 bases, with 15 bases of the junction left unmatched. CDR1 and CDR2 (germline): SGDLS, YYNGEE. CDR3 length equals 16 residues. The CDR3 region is CASSPQGANLNRGYTF. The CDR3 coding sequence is TGTGCCAGCAGCCCCCAGGGGGCCAACCTTAACCGTGGCTACACCTTC.

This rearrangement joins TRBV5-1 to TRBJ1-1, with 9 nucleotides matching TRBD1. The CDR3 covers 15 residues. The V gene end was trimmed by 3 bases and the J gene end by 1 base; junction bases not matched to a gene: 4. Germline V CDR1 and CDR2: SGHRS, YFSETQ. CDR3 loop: CASSYWTGANTEAFF. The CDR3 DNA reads TGCGCCAGCAGCTACTGGACAGGGGCGAACACTGAAGCTTTCTTT.

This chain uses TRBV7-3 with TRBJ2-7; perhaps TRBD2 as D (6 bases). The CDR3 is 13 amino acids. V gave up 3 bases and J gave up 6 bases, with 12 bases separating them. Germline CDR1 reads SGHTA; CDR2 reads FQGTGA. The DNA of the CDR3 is TGTGCCAGCAGCTTGGGGGGTAGTAGCGAGCAGTACTTC. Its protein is CASSLGGSSEQYF.

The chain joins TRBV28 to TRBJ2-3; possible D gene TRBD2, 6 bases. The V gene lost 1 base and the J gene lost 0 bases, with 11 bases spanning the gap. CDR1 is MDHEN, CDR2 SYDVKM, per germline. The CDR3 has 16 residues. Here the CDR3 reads CASSLLAVSSTDTQYF. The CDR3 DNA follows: TGTGCCAGCAGTTTATTAGCGGTGTCTAGCACAGATACGCAGTATTTT.

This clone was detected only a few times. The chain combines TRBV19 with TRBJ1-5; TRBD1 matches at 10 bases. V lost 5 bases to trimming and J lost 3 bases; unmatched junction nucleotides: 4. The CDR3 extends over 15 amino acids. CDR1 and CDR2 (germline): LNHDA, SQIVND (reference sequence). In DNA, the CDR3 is TGTGCCAGTAGTGCGGGACAGGGGTACAATCAGCCCCAGCATTTT. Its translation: CASSAGQGYNQPQHF.

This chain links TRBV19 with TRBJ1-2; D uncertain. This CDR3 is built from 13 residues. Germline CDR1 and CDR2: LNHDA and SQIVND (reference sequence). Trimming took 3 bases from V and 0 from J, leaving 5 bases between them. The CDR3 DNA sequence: TGTGCCAGTAGTATCAGGACTAACTATGGCTACACCTTC. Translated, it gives CASSIRTNYGYTF.

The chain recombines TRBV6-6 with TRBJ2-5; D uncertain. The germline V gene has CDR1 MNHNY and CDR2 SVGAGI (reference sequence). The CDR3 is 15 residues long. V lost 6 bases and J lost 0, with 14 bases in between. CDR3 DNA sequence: TGTGCCAGCAGCCCTAGACCCAAGTACCAAGAGACCCAGTACTTC. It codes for CASSPRPKYQETQYF.

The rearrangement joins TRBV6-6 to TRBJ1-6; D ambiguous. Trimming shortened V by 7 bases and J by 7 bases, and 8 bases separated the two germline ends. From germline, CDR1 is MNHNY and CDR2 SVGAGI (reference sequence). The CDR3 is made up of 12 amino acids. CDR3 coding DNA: TGTGCCAGCACGGGGAACAATTCACCCCTCCACTTT. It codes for CASTGNNSPLHF.

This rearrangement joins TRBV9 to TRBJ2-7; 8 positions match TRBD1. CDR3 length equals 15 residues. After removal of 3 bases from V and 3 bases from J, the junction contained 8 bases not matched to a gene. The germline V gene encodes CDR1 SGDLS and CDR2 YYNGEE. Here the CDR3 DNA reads TGTGCCAGCAGCGAGGCCTCCGGACAGGGCTACGAGCAGTACTTC. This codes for CASSEASGQGYEQYF.

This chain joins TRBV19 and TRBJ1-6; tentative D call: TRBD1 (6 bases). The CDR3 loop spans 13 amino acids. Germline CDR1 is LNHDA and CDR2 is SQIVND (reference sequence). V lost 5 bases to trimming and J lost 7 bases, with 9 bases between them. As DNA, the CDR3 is TGTGCCAGTAGTGGGGGCCGGAATTCACCCCTCCACTTT. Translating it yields CASSGGRNSPLHF.

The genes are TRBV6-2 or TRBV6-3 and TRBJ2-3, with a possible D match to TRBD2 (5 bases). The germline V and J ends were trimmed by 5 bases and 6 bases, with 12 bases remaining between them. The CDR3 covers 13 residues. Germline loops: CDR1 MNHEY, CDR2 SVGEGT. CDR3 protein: CASSGSRADTQYF. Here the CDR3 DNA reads TGTGCCAGCAGTGGGAGTCGGGCGGATACGCAGTATTTT.

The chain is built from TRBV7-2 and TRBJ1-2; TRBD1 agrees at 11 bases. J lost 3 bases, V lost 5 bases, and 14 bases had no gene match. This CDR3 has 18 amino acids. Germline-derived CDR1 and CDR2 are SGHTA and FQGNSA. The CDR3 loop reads CASSPSGTGGVLDYGYTF. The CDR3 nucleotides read TGTGCCAGCAGCCCTAGTGGGACAGGGGGTGTTTTAGACTATGGCTACACCTTC.

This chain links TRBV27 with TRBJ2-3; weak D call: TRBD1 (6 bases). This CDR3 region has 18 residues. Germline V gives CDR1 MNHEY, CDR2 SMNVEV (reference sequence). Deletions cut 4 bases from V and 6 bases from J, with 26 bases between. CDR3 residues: CASSSQVAWDKELDTQYF. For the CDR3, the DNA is TGTGCCAGCAGTTCGCAGGTGGCTTGGGACAAGGAATTGGATACGCAGTATTTT.

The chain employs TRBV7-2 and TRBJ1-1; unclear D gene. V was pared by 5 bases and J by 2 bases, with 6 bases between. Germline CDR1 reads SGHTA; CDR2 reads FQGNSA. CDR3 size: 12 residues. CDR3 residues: CASSPQNTEAFF. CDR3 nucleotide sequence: TGTGCCAGCAGCCCACAAAACACTGAAGCTTTCTTT.